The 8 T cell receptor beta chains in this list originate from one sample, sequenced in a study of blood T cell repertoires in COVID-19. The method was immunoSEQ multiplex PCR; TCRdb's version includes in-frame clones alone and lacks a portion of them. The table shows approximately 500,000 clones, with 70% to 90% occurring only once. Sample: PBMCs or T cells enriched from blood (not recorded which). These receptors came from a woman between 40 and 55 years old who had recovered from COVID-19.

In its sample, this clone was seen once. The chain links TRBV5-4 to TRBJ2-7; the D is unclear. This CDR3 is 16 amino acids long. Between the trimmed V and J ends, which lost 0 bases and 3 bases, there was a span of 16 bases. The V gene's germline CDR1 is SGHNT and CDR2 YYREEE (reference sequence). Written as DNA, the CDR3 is TGTGCCAGCAGCTTGGTCCACGGCGGAAGTAGCTACGAGCAGTACTTC. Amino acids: CASSLVHGGSSYEQYF.

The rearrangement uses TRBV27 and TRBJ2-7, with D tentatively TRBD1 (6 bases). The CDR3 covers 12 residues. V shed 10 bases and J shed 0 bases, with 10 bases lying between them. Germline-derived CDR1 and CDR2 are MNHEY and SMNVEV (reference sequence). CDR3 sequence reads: CATQGSSYEQYF. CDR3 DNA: TGTGCCACCCAGGGGAGCTCCTACGAGCAGTACTTC.

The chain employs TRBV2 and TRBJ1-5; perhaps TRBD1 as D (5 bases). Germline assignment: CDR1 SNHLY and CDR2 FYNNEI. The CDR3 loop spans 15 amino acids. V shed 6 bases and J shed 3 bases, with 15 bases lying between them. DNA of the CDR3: TGTGCCAGCAGCGGCAGGGTAGGGAACAATCAGCCCCAGCATTTT. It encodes CASSGRVGNNQPQHF.

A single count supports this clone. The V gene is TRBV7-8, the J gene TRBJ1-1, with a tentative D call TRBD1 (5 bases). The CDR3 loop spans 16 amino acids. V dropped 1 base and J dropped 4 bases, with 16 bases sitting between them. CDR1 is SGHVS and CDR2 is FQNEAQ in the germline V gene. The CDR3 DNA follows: TGTGCCAGCAGCTTAGTTGGGGCGGACCTGGGCACTGAAGCTTTCTTT. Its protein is CASSLVGADLGTEAFF.

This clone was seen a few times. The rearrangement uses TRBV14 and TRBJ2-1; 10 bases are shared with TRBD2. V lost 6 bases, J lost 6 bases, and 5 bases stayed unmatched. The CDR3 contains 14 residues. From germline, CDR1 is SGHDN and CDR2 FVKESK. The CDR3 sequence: CASSHSGRFNEQFF. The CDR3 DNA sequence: TGTGCCAGCAGTCATAGCGGGAGGTTCAATGAGCAGTTCTTC.

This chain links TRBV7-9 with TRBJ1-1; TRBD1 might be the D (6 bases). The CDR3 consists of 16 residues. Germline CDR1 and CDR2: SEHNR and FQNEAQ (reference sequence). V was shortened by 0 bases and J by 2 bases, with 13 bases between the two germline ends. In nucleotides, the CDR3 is TGTGCCAGCAGCTTAGCGGGATGGACAGCTAACACTGAAGCTTTCTTT. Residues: CASSLAGWTANTEAFF.

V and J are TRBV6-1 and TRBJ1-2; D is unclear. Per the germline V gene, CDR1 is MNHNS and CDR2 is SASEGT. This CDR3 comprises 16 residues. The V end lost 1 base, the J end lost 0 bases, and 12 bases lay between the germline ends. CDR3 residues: CASSEESTEPNYGYTF. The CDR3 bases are TGTGCCAGCAGTGAAGAATCTACAGAACCTAACTATGGCTACACCTTC.

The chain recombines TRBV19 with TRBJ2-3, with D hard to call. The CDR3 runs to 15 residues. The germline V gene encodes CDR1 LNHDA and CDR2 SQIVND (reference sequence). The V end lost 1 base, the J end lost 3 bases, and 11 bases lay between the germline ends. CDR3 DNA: TGTGCCAGTAGTATAGGAGGATTCGGGACAGATACGCAGTATTTT. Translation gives CASSIGGFGTDTQYF.